This T cell receptor beta chain was profiled in a study of beta chain features in type 1 diabetes. Details on this clone: Antigen specificity is unknown.

Each of the sorted populations had a purity greater than 98%. Since all of the isolated RNA was reverse transcribed, expressed TCRB transcripts were what got sequenced. Clones were sequenced by immunoSEQ multiplex PCR, and TCRdb holds only the in-frame ones, with some missing. The sample has 150,000 to 200,000 clones, approximately 7.8% seen once. Per germline, CDR1 SGHDN and CDR2 FVKESK. This CDR3 has 17 residues. The junction had 11 bases not matched to a gene; V was cut back by 0 bases and J by 5 bases. Study-level findings and limits: For Type 1 diabetes patients, all four CD4+ subsets carried TCRB CDR3s that were moderately but significantly shorter.

The chain links TRBV14 to TRBJ2-5, with 8 bases lining up with TRBD1. This clonotype originated in a woman aged 40 to 55 with type 1 diabetes. The sequencing sample was made of central memory CD4+ T cells from blood. CDR3 DNA: TGTGCCAGCAGCCAAGAGCTTTCGGCAGGGGGCCCGGAGACCCAGTACTTC. Encoded protein: CASSQELSAGGPETQYF.